This TCR beta chain was found in a study of T cells after yellow fever vaccination. Remarks on this clonotype: Antigen unknown.

TCRdb reprocessed the 5' RACE reads with MiXCR, giving one entry per CDR3 protein. The table includes nearly 550,000 distinct CDR3 sequences, 15% to 20% detected once. Findings of the study overall: FACS-sorted repertoires could contain abundant clonotypes contaminating from the bulk population. It was a weaker secondary response, yet one that peaked faster, at day 5 versus 15. Shared CD4/CD8 clonotypes were a small share, likely from convergent recombination. Clones that expanded after primary vaccination mostly reappeared after the booster (around 96% CD4, 88% CD8).

The CDR3 is 11 residues long. CDR1 and CDR2 (germline): SQVTM, ANQGSEA. The V and J ends lost 7 bases and 4 bases respectively, with 10 bases between them. The sample consisted of PBMCs, taken 15 days after the yellow fever booster vaccination. The V call is TRBV29-1, the J call TRBJ1-2; no firm D call. The receptor was derived from a man aged 30 to 45 who received the YFV17D yellow fever vaccine. This CDR3 is CSGGGGYGYTF. CDR3 sequence (DNA): TGCAGCGGGGGAGGCGGCTATGGCTACACCTTC.